This TCR beta chain was sequenced during a study of blood T cell repertoires in COVID-19. Study summary: COVID-19 samples collected from the United States, Italy and Spain covered acute and convalescent phases. T cells, B-cell-depleted T cells, or PBMCs provided the cDNA or gDNA that served as material.

Per the original methods: Scientists estimated how many nucleated cells there were by amplifying reference gene primers. Some clones are missing from TCRdb's copy, which holds only in-frame ones; the method was immunoSEQ multiplex PCR. V, J and clone size reflect that table, while D and trimming were determined from the DNA. Of about 370,000 clones in the sample, roughly 90% were seen once. The CDR3 is made up of 15 amino acids. V dropped 7 bases and J dropped 2; count of bases not matched to a gene: 8. Germline values: CDR1 LNHDA, CDR2 SQIVND (reference sequence). The clonotype comes from a man aged 18 to 30 with active or convalescent COVID-19. This chain links TRBV19 with TRBJ2-1; TRBD1 aligns across 7 bases. The sample was peripheral blood. The chain's CDR3 is CASTHRGTAYNEQFF. The CDR3 DNA is TGTGCCAGTACCCATCGAGGGACAGCCTACAATGAGCAGTTCTTC.